This note documents a single TCR beta chain sequence. Antigen specificity is unknown. TRB cDNA libraries were made by UMI-labeled 5' RACE. TCRdb reprocessed the 5' RACE reads and stores each CDR3 protein as one record, lacking DNA. In all, the sample yields about 62,000 distinct CDR3 sequences. This sample stems from a study of CXCR3-negative and CXCR3-positive naive CD8 T cells. This CDR3 has 12 residues. Germline assignment: CDR1 SGHVS and CDR2 FQNEAQ. Study-level points and caveats: Similar TRBV-TRBJ usage characterized naive CXCR3-negative and CXCR3-positive cells; memory cells differed. No difference in surface CD5 was seen between naive subsets, and TCR strength was inferred from TRB CDR3 properties. CXCR3-positive naive cells carried more hydrophobic TRB CDR3s than CXCR3-negative naive cells did. High diversity, comparable across both naive subsets, contrasted with much lower diversity in memory CD8+ cells.

The receptor comes from a human donor in good health. Some clones in this sample may be carry-over from other donors' samples. Specimen: naive CXCR3- CD8+ T cells from blood. Subset reported: CD45RO-CCR7+CD27+CD95- naive CD8+ T cells lacking CXCR3 (TNR3-). V and J are TRBV7-8 and TRBJ2-7. The chain's CDR3 is CASSETTYEQYF. Using reference TRBV7-8 and TRBJ2-7 for the parts outside the CDR3, the full variable domain is GAGVSQSPRYKVAKRGQDVALRCDPISGHVSLFWYQQALGQGPEFLTYFQNEAQLDKSGLPSDRFFAERPEGSVSTLKIQRTQQEDSAVYLCASSETTYEQYFGPGTRLTVT.